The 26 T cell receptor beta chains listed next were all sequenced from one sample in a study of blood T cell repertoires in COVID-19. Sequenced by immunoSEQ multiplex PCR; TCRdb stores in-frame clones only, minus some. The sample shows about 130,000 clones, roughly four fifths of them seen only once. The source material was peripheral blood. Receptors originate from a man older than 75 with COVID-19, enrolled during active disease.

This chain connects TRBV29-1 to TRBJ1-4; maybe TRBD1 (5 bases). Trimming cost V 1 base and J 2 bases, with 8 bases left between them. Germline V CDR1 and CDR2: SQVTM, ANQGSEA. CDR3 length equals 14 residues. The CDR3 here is CSVEGTFTNEKLFF. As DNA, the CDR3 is TGCAGCGTTGAAGGGACATTTACTAATGAAAAACTGTTTTTT.

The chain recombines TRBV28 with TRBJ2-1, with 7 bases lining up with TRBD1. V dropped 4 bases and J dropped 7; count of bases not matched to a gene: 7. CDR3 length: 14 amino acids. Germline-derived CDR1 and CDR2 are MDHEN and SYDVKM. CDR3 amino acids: CASSYMTGLNEQFF. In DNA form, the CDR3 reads TGTGCCAGCAGTTATATGACAGGGTTGAATGAGCAGTTCTTC.

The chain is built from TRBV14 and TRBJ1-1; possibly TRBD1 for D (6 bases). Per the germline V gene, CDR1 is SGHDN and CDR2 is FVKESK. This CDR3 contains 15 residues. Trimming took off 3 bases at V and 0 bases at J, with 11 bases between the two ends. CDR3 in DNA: TGTGCCAGCAGCCATAGGGACACCCTGAACACTGAAGCTTTCTTT. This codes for CASSHRDTLNTEAFF.

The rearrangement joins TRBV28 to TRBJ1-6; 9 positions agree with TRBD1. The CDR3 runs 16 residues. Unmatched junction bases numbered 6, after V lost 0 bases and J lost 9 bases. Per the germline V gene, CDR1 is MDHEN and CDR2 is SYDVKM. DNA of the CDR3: TGTGCCAGCAGTTTATGGGACAGGGGCCAAAGTTCACCCCTCCACTTT. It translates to CASSLWDRGQSSPLHF.

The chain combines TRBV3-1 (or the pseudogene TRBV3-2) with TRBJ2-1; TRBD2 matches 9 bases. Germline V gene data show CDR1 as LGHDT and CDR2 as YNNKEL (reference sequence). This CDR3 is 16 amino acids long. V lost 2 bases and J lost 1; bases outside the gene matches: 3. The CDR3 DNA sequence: TGTGCCAGCAGCCAAAGCCTAGCGGGATCCTACAATGAGCAGTTCTTC. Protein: CASSQSLAGSYNEQFF.

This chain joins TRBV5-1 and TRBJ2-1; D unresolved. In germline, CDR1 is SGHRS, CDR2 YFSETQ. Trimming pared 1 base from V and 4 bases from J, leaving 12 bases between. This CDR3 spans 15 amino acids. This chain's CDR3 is CASSLQMAPYNEQFF. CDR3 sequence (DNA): TGCGCCAGCAGCTTGCAAATGGCTCCTTACAATGAGCAGTTCTTC.

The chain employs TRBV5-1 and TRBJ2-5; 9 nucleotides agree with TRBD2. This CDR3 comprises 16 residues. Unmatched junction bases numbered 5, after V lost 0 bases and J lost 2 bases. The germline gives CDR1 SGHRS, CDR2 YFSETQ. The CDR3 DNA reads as TGCGCCAGCAGCTTGGGACTAGCGGAAGTACAAGAGACCCAGTACTTC. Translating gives CASSLGLAEVQETQYF.

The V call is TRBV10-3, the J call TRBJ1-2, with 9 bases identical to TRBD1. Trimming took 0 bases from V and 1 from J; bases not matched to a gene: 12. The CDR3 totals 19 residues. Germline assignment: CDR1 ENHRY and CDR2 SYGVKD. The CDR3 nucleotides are TGTGCCATCAGTGAGTCACAGGGGGCTCAGAGGGGGCTTAACTATGGCTACACCTTC. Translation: CAISESQGAQRGLNYGYTF.

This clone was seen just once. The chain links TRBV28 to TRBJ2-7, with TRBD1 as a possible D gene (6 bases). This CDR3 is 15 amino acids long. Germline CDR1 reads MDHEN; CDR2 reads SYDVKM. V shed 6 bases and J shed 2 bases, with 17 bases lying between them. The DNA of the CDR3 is TGTGCCAGCAGCCCGCGTGGACAGCATACCTACGAGCAGTACTTC. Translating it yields CASSPRGQHTYEQYF.

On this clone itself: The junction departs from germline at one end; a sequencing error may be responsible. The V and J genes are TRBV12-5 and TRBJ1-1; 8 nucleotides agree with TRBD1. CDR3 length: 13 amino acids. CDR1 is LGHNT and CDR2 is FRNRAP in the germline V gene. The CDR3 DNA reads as TGTGCTAGTGCTCGGGATCAGGACAGGGTTCTCACGTTT. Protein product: CASARDQDRVLTF.

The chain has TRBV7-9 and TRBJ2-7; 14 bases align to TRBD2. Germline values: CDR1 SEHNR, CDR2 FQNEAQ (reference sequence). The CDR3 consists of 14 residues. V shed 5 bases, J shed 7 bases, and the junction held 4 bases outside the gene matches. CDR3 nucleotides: TGTGCCAGCAGCGAACGACTAGCGGGAGGGGAGCAGTACTTC. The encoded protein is CASSERLAGGEQYF.

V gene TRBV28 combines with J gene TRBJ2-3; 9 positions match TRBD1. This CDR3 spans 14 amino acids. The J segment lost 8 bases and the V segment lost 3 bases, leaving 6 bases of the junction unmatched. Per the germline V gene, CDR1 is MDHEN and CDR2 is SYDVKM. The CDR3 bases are TGTGCCAGCAGTTTCCCTCTACAGGGGGCTACGCAGTATTTT. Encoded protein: CASSFPLQGATQYF.

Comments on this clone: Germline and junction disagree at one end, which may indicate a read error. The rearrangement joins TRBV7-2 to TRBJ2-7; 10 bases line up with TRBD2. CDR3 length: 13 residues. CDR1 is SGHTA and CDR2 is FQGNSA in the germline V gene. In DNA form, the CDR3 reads TGCGAGAGGGTAGCGGGAGGTATCTACGAGCAGTACTTC. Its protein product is CERVAGGIYEQYF.

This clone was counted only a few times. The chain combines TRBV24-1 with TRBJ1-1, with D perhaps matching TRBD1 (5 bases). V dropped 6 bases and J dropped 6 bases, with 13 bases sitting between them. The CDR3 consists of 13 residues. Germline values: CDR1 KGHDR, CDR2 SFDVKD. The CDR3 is CATSWGVGAEAFF. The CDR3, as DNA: TGTGCCACCAGTTGGGGGGTCGGGGCTGAAGCTTTCTTT.

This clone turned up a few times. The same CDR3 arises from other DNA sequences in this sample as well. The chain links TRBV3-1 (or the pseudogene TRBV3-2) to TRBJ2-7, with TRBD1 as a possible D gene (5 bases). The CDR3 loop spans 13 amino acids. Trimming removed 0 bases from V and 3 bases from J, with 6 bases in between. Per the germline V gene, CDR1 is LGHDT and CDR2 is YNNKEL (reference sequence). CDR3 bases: TGTGCCAGCAGCCAAGAAGGGGTCTACGAGCAGTACTTC. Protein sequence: CASSQEGVYEQYF.

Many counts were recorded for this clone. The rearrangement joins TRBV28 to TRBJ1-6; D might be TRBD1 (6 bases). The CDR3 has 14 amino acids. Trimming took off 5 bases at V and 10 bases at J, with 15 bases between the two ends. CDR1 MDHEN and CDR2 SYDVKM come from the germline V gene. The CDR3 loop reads CASSTNRDASPLHF. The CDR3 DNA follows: TGTGCCAGCAGTACCAACAGGGATGCGTCACCCCTCCACTTT.

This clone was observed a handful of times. The CDR3 reads CASSAYRDQVYNSPLHF. CDR3 nucleotides: TGTGCCAGCAGTGCCTACAGGGATCAAGTTTATAATTCACCCCTCCACTTT. This chain joins TRBV6-1 and TRBJ1-6, with a tentative D call TRBD1 (6 bases). Germline CDR1 reads MNHNS; CDR2 reads SASEGT. V was clipped by 4 bases and J by 4 bases, with 17 bases between them. The CDR3 totals 17 residues.

The CDR3: CASSGLGWGNEQFF. Here the CDR3 DNA reads TGTGCCAGCAGCGGACTAGGGTGGGGCAATGAGCAGTTCTTC. The chain links TRBV6-2 or TRBV6-3 to TRBJ2-1; 7 positions match TRBD2. Trimming took 6 bases from V and 6 from J; bases not matched to a gene: 8. The germline V gene has CDR1 MNHEY and CDR2 SVGEGT. This CDR3 has 14 amino acids.

The CDR3: CASSLDRGDSPLHF. In DNA form, the CDR3 reads TGTGCCAGCAGCCTGGACAGGGGTGATTCACCCCTCCACTTT. The gene calls are TRBV5-6 and TRBJ1-6, with 9 bases identical to TRBD1. Germline values: CDR1 SGHDT, CDR2 YYEEEE. V lost 4 bases and J lost 8; bases outside the gene matches: 4. The CDR3 loop spans 14 amino acids.

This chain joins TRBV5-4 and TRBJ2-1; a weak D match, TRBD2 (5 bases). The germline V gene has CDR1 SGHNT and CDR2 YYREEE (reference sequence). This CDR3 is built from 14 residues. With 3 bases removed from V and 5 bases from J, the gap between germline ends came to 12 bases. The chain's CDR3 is CASSYQRSDNEQFF. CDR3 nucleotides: TGTGCCAGCAGCTACCAGCGGTCTGACAATGAGCAGTTCTTC.

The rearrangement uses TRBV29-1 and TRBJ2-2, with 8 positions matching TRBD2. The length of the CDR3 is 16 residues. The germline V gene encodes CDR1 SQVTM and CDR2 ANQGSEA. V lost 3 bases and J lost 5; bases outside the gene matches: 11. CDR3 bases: TGCAGCGTTGAGGTAGTTCGGGGACTAGGGACCGGGGAGCTGTTTTTT. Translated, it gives CSVEVVRGLGTGELFF.

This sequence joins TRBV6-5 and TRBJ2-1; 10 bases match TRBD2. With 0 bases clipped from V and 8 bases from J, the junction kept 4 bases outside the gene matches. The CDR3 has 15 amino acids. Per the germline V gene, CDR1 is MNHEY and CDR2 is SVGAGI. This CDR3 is CASSYSLAGDYEQFF. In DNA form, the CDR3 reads TGTGCCAGCAGTTACTCCCTAGCGGGAGATTATGAGCAGTTCTTC.

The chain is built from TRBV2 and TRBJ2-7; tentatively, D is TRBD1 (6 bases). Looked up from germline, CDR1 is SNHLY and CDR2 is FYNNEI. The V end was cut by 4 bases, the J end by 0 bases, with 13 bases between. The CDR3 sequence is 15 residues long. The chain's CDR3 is CASSGPLGASYEQYF. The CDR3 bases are TGTGCCAGCAGTGGGCCCCTGGGGGCCTCCTACGAGCAGTACTTC.

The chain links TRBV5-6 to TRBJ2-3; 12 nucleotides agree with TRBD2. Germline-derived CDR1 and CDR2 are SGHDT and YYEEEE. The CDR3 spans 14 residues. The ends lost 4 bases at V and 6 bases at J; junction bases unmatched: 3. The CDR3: CASSGLAGLDTQYF. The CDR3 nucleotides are TGTGCCAGCAGCGGACTAGCGGGATTGGATACGCAGTATTTT.

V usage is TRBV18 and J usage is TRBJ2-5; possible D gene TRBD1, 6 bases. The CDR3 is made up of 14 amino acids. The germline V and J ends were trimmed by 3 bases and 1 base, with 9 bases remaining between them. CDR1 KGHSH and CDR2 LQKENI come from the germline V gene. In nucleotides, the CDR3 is TGTGCCAGCTCACCTTGGACAGCCCAAGAGACCCAGTACTTC. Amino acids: CASSPWTAQETQYF.

The DNA of the CDR3 is TGTGCCAGCAGCGTACCGGGGGGCGGTGGGAGCACAGATACGCAGTATTTT. Amino acids: CASSVPGGGGSTDTQYF. The V call is TRBV9, the J call TRBJ2-3; weak D call: TRBD2 (7 bases). CDR1 is SGDLS and CDR2 is YYNGEE in the germline V gene. The CDR3 sequence is 17 residues long. V was cut by 1 base and J by 0 bases, with 15 bases left in between.